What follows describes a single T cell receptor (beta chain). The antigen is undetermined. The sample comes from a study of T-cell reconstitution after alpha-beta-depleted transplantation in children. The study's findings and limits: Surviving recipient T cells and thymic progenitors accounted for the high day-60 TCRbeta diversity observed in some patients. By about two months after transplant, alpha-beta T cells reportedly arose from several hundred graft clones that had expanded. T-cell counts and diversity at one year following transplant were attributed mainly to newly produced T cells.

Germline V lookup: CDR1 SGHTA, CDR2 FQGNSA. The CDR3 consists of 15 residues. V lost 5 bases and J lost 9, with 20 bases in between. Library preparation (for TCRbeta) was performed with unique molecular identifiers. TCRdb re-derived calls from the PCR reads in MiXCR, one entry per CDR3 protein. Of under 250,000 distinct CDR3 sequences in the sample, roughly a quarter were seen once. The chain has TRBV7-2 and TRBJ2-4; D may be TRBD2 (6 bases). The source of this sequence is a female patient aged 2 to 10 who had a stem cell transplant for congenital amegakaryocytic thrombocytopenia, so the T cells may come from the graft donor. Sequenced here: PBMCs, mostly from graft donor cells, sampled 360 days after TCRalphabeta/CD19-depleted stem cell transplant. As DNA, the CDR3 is TGTGCCAGCAGCCGGCGGGGCCCCACTGGGGGCATTCAGTACTTC. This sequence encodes CASSRRGPTGGIQYF.